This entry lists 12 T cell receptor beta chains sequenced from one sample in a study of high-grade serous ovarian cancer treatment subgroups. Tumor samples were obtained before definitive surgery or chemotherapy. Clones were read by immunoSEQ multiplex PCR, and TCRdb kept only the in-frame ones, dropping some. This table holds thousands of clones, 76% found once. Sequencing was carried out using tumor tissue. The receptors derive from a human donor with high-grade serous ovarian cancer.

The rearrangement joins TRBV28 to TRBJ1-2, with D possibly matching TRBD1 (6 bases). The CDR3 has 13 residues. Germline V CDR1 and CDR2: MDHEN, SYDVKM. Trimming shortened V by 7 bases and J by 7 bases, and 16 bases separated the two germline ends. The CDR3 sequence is CASKSSGESGYTF. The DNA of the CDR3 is TGTGCCAGCAAATCGTCAGGGGAGAGTGGCTACACCTTC.

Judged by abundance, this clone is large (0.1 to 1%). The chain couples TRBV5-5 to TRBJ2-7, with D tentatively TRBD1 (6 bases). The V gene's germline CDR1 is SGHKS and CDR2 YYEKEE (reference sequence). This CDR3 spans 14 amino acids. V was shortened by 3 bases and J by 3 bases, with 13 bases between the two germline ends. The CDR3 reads CASSYFEGVYEQYF. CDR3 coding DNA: TGTGCCAGCAGCTATTTCGAGGGGGTCTACGAGCAGTACTTC.

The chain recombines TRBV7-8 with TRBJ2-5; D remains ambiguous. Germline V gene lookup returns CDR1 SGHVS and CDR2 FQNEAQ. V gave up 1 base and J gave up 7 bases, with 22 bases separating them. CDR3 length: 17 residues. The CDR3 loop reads CASSLVRSETPVGTQYF. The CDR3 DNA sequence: TGTGCCAGCAGCTTAGTTCGTTCGGAGACCCCCGTTGGGACCCAGTACTTC.

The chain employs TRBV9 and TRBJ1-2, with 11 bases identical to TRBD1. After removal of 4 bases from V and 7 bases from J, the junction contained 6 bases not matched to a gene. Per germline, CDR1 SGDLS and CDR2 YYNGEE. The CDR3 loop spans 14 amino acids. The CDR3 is CASSYRTGGFGYTF. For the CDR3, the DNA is TGTGCCAGCAGCTACAGGACAGGGGGCTTTGGCTACACCTTC. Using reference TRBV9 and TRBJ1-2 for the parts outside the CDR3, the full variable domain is DSGVTQTPKHLITATGQRVTLRCSPRSGDLSVYWYQQSLDQGLQFLIQYYNGEERAKGNILERFSAQQFPDLHSELNLSSLELGDSALYFCASSYRTGGFGYTFGSGTRLTVV.

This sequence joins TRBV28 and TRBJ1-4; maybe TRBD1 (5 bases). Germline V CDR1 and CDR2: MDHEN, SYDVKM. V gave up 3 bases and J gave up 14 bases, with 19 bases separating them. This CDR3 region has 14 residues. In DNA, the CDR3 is TGTGCCAGCAGTTTGTCCAGGGCCCTTCTTGGGCTGTTTTTT. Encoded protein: CASSLSRALLGLFF.

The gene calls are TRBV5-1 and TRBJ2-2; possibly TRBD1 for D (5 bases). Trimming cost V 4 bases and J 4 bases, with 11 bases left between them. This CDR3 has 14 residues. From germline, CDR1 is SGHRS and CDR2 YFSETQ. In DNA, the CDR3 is TGCGCCAGCAGCCCACAGGTAGCCACCGGGGAGCTGTTTTTT. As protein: CASSPQVATGELFF.

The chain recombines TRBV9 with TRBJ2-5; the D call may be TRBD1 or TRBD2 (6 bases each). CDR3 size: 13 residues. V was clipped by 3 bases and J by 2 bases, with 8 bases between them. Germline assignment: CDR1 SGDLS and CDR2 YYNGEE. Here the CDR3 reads CASSGGGQETQYF. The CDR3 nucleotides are TGTGCCAGCAGCGGAGGGGGGCAAGAGACCCAGTACTTC.

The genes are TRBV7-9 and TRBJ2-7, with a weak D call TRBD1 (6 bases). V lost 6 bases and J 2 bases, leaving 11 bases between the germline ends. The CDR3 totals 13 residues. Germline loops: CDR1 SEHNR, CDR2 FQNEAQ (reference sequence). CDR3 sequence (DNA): TGTGCCAGCAGTTACAGGGAAACCTACGAGCAGTACTTC. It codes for CASSYRETYEQYF.

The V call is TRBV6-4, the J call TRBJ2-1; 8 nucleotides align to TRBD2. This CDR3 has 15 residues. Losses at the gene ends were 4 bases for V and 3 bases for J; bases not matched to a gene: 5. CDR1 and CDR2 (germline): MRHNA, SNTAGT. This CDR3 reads CASSAAGGDYNEQFF. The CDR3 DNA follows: TGTGCCAGCAGTGCCGCGGGGGGAGACTACAATGAGCAGTTCTTC.

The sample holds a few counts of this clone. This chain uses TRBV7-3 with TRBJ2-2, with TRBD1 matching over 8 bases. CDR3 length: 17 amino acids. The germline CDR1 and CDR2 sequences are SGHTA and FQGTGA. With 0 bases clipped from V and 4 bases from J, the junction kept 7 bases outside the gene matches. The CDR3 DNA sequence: TGTGCCAGCAGCTTAACGACAGCAGGGGGCGGCACCGGGGAGCTGTTTTTT. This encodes CASSLTTAGGGTGELFF.

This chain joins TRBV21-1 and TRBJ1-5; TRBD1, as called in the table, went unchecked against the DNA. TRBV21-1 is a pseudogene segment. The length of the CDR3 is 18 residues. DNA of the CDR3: TGTGCCAGCAGCAAGACCGGGACAGAGCCGTATAGCAATCAGCCCCAGCATTTT. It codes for CASSKTGTEPYSNQPQHF.

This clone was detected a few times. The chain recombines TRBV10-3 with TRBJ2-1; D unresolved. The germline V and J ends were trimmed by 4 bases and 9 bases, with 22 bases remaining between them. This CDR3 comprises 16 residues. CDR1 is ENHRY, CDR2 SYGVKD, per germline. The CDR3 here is CAISVSNPYGSSEQFF. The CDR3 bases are TGTGCCATCAGTGTCTCTAACCCCTATGGGTCGAGTGAGCAGTTCTTC.